The source of this TCR beta chain is a study of human T cells and chemical hapten exposure. Regarding the study as a whole: Expanded TCRs formed significantly more large CDR3 similarity clusters than controls.

Details on this clonotype: Its target is unknown.

Separate cDNA molecules received unique molecular identifiers, which the library attached to them. In the authors' workflow: Sampled TCR counts reached a median of approximately 100,000 per sample, with values ranging from about 23,224 to 690,600. TCRdb ran MiXCR on the RACE reads and lists one entry per CDR3 protein. What appears here as the V and J calls and clone size reflects TCRdb's work, not the paper's. The sample holds under 60,000 distinct CDR3 sequences, about 10% seen once. The ends were cut back, 5 bases at V and 5 bases at J, with 12 bases in the middle. The CDR3 is 13 amino acids. Germline CDR1 is SEHNR and CDR2 is FQNEAQ (reference sequence). The time point: patch test 1, 2 weeks after DPC sensitization. This sample's treatment: therapeutic diphenylcyclopropenone sensitization with weekly scalp DPC. Whole blood that had not been fractionated was the source of extracted total RNA. People who gave samples had alopecia, were 18 to 70 years old, and were suitable for DPC.

The sequences come from whole blood, collected in connection with sensitization to the hapten diphenylcyclopropenone (DPC). The receptor was isolated from a woman aged 40 to 49 with alopecia areata. Some clones in this sample may be carry-over from other donors' samples. The genes are TRBV7-9 and TRBJ1-1, with D tentatively TRBD1 (5 bases). CDR3 bases: TGTGCCAGCAGCCCCGGGGGTCGGACTGAAGCTTTCTTT. As protein: CASSPGGRTEAFF.